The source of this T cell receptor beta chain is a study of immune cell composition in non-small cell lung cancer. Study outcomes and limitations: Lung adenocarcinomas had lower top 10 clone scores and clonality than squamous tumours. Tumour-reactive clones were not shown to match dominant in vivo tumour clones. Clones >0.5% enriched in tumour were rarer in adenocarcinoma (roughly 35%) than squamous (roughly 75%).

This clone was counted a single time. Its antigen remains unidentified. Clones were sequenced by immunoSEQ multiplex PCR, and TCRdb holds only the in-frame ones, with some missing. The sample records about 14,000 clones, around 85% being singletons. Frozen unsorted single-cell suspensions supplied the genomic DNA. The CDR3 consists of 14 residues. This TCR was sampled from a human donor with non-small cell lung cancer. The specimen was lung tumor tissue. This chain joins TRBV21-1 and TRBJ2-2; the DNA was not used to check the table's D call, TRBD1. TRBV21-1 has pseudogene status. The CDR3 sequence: CASSRQTFTGELFF. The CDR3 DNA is TGTGCCAGCAGCAGACAGACATTTACCGGGGAGCTGTTTTTT.